The clone carrying this T cell receptor (beta chain) was seen more than once but under ten times. Its antigen is not identified. Amplification by 5'RACE using constant-segment primers produced TCR alpha and TCR beta cDNA libraries that carried sample barcodes and UMIs. TCRdb called the 5' RACE reads again in MiXCR, with one record for every CDR3 protein. The sample contains roughly 400,000 distinct CDR3 sequences, approximately 24% of which appear only once. CDR1 SQVTM and CDR2 ANQGSEA come from the germline V gene. Trimming stripped 7 bases from V and 0 bases from J, with 21 bases between. This CDR3 spans 16 amino acids. This specimen belongs to a study of T-cell memory formation after mild COVID-19. Overall study findings and caveats: A second wave expanding day 15 to 37 was CD4+-biased; contracting clones were balanced. CD4+ contracting clones lay mainly in CM and EM, CD8+ ones in EMRA. Some responding clones appeared in pre-infection memory, suggesting cross-reactive memory joined.

The source of this sequence is an adult woman who had mild COVID-19 (a few samples of this study predate the infection). Cell type and time point are not known. V gene TRBV29-1 combines with J gene TRBJ1-2, with D uncertain. Sequencing was carried out using PBMCs or a T cell subset sorted from them (not recorded which). CDR3 coding DNA: TGCAGCGCCTATTCTGTTGTGTCCTCCACTAACTATGGCTACACCTTC. Its translation is CSAYSVVSSTNYGYTF.